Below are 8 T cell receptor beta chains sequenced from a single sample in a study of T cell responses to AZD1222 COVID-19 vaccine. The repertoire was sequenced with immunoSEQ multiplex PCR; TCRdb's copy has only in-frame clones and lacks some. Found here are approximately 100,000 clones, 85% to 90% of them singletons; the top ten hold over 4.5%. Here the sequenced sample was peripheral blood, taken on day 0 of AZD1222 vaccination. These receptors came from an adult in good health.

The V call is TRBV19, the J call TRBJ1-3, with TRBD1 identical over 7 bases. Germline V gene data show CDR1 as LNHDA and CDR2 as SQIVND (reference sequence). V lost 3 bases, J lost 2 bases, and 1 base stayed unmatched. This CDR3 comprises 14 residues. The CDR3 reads CASSITGAGNTIYF. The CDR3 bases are TGTGCCAGTAGTATCACAGGGGCTGGAAACACCATATATTTT.

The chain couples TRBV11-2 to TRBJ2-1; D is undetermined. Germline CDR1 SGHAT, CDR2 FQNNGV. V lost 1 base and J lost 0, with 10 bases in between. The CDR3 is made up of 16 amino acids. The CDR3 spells CASSLGATASYNEQFF. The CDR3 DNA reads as TGTGCCAGCAGCTTAGGGGCCACTGCCTCCTACAATGAGCAGTTCTTC.

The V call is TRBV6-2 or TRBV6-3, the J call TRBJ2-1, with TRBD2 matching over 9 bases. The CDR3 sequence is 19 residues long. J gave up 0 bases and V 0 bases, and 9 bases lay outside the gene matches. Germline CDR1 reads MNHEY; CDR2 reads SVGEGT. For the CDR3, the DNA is TGTGCCAGCAGTTACTCAGCGGGAGGCCTCAAAAGCTCCTACAATGAGCAGTTCTTC. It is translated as CASSYSAGGLKSSYNEQFF.

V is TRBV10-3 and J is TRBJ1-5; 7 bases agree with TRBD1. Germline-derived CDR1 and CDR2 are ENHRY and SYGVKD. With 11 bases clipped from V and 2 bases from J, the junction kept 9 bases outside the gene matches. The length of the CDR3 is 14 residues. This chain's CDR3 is CAVRSGTGNQPQHF. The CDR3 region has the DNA TGTGCCGTTCGCTCCGGGACAGGCAATCAGCCCCAGCATTTT.

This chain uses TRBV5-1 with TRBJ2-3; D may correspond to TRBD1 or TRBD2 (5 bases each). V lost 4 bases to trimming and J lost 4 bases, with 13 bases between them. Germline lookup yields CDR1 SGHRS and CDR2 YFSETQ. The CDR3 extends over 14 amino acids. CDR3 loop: CASSIWGMADTQYF. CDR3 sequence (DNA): TGCGCCAGCAGCATCTGGGGGATGGCAGATACGCAGTATTTT.

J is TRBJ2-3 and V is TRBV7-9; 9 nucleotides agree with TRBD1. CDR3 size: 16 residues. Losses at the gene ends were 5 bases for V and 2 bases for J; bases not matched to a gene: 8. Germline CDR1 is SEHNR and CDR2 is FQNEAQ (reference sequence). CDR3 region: CASSVTGTGNTDTQYF. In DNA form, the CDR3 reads TGTGCCAGCAGCGTCACCGGGACAGGGAACACAGATACGCAGTATTTT. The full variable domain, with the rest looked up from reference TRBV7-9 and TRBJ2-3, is DTGVSQNPRHKITKRGQNVTFRCDPISEHNRLYWYRQTLGQGPEFLTYFQNEAQLEKSRLLSDRFSAERPKGSFSTLEIQRTEQGDSAMYLCASSVTGTGNTDTQYFGPGTRLTVL.

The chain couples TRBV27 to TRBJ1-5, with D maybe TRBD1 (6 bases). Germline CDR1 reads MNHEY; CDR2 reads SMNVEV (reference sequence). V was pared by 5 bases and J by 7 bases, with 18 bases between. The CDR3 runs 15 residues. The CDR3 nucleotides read TGTGCCAGCAGTGTCAAGGTAGGGGGGCAACAGCCCCAGCATTTT. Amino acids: CASSVKVGGQQPQHF.

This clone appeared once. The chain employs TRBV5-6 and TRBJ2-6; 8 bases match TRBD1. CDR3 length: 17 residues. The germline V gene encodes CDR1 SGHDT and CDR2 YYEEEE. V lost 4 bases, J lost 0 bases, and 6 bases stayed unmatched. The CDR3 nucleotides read TGTGCCAGCAGCAAAGACAGGGGATTCTCTGGGGCCAACGTCCTGACTTTC. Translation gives CASSKDRGFSGANVLTF.